This T cell receptor beta chain emerged from a study of blood T cell repertoires in COVID-19. V shed 4 bases and J shed 5 bases, with 14 bases lying between them. Germline lookup yields CDR1 SGHTA and CDR2 FQGTGA. There are 15 residues in the CDR3. Generated by immunoSEQ multiplex PCR, the TCRdb table keeps only in-frame clones and is missing some. The data contain roughly 300,000 clones, around 81% of them singletons. The chain has TRBV7-3 and TRBJ2-2; possible D gene TRBD1, 5 bases. The sequenced sample was peripheral blood. The clonotype was recovered from a woman aged 60-70 years with active or convalescent COVID-19. DNA for the CDR3: TGTGCCAGCAGCTCCGCCAACCCAGGGACCGGGGAGCTGTTTTTT. It translates to CASSSANPGTGELFF.